This section outlines one T cell receptor beta chain sequence together with its context. Its target is unknown. Trimming removed 1 base at V and 1 base at J, with 7 bases between. In germline, CDR1 is LNHDA, CDR2 SQIVND (reference sequence). The CDR3 runs 14 residues. The sample originates from a study of cytomegalovirus exposure and HLA in healthy donors. Primers: 60 Vbeta forward and 13 Jbeta reverse. The assay was immunoSEQ multiplex PCR, and TCRdb's table has in-frame clones only and misses some. The profile covers 100,000 to 150,000 clones, with approximately 82% appearing a single time and around 20% taken by the ten largest. Findings of the study overall: Most of the TCR beta V segments (in an earlier analysis) were productive either about 87% or about 30% of the time.

The sequence came from a man aged 18 to 29 in good health and CMV-seropositive. Specimen: PBMCs. V usage is TRBV19 and J usage is TRBJ1-1; no clear D gene. CDR3 sequence: CASSIGQENTEAFF. The CDR3 DNA sequence: TGTGCCAGTAGTATAGGGCAGGAGAACACTGAAGCTTTCTTT.